The TCR beta chain described here comes from a study of beta chain features in type 1 diabetes. Broader study findings: Naive, central memory and Treg TCRB repertoires seemed to resemble each other more closely in patients than they did in healthy donors.

Every bit of the isolated RNA underwent reverse transcription, so sequencing read expressed TCRB transcripts. Libraries were prepared by immunoSEQ multiplex PCR; TCRdb keeps only in-frame clonotypes and omits some of them. Here the sample spans over 350,000 clones, roughly 16% being singletons. This clone was counted only a few times. Its antigen is undetermined. The CDR3 totals 15 residues. V was clipped by 4 bases and J by 8 bases; unmatched bases: 8. Germline CDR1 SGHTA, CDR2 FQGTGA. Per donor, one heparinised blood draw averaged around 0.12 L. Sorted populations were all over 95% pure. The source material was naive CD4+ T cells from blood. The rearrangement links TRBV7-3 to TRBJ2-1; 10 bases align to TRBD2. The receptor was derived from a woman between 18 and 30 years old in good health. The CDR3 sequence: CASSSQAGTSDEQFF. CDR3 sequence (DNA): TGTGCCAGCAGCTCCCAAGCCGGGACTAGCGATGAGCAGTTCTTC.